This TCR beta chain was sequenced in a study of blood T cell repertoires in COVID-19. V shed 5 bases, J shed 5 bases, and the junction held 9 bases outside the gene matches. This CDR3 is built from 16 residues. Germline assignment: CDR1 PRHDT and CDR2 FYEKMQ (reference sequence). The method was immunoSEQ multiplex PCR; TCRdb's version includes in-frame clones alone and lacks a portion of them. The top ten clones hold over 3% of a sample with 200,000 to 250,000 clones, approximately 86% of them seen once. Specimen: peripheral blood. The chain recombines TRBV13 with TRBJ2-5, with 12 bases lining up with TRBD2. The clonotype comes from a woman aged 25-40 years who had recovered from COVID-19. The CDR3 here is CASSPRLAGAGETQYF. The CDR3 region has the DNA TGTGCCAGCAGCCCCCGACTAGCGGGGGCGGGGGAGACCCAGTACTTC. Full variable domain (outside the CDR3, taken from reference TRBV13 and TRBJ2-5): AAGVIQSPRHLIKEKRETATLKCYPIPRHDTVYWYQQGPGQDPQFLISFYEKMQSDKGSIPDRFSAQQFSDYHSELNMSSLELGDSALYFCASSPRLAGAGETQYFGPGTRLLVL.